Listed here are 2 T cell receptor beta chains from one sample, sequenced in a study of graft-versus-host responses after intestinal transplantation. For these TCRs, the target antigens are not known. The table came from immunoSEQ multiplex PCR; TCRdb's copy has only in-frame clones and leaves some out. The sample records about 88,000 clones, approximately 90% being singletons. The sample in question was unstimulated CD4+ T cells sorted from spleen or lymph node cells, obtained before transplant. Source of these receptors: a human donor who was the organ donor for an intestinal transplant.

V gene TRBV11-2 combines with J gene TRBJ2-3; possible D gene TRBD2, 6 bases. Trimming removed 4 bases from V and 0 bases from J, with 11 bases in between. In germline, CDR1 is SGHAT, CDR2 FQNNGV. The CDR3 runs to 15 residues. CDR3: CASSSWGTSTDTQYF. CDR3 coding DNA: TGTGCCAGCAGCTCCTGGGGGACTAGCACAGATACGCAGTATTTT.

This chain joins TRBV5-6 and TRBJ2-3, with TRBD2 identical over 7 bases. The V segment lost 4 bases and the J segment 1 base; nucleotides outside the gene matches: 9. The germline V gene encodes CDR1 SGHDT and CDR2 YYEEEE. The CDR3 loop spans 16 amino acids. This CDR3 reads CASSQVRGRGTDTQYF. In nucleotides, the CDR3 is TGTGCCAGCAGCCAAGTACGGGGGAGGGGCACAGATACGCAGTATTTT.